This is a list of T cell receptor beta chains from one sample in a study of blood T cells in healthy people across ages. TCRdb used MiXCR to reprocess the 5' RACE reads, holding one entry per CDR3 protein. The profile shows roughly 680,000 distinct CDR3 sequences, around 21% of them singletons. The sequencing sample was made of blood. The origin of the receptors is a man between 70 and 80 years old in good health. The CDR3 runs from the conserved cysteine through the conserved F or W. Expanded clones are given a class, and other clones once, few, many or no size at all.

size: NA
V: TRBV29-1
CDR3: CSVVQGSNEQYF

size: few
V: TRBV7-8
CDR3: CASSFPTTTSGSSDEQFF

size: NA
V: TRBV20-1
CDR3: CSARPLDTQYF

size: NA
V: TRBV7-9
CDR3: CASTPQGALAGANVLTF

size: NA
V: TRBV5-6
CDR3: CASSLAQDAFF

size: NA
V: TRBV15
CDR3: CATSRDQDTEAFF

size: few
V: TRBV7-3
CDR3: CASSVTSLETQYF

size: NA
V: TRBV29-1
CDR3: CSVAPGTGAQETQYF

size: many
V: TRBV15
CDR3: CATSRTQQRDTQYF

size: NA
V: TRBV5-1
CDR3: CASSLSGYPSTDTQYF

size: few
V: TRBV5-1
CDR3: CASSSWTGLNTEAFF

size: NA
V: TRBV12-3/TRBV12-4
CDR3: CASSLEGRSNQPQHF

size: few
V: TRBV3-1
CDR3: CASSHAGGEETQYF

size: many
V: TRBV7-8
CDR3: CASSHRGSGNTIYF

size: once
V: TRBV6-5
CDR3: CASSYSGVTDTQYF

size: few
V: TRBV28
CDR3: CASSSPGHFQPQHF

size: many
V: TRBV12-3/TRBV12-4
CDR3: CASTSWGPGEKLFF

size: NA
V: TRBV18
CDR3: CASSPEGVGEKLFF

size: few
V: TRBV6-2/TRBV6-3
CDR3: CASSISPTYEQYF

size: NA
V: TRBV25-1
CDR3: CASSAHTGGPTDTQYF

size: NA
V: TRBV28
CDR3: CASRTPGQRVDEQYF

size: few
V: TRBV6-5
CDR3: CASSWRTLGLETQYF

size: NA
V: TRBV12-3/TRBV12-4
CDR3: CASSPRGSGIGDAQYF

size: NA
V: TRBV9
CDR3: CASTLQGVPQETQYF

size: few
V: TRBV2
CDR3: CASRETGLNQPQHF

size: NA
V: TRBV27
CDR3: CASNSPRVYGANVLTF

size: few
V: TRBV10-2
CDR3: CASSESKRSLYEQYF

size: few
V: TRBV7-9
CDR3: CASSLASGLSYNEQFF

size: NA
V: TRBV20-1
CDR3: CSARFRSSGGGQFF

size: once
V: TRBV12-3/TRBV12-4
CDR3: CASRSGGGYTF

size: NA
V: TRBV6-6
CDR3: CASSLTAGNTIYF

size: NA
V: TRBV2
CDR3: CASSRLTAAYEQYF

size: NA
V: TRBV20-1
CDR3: CSAPERTNEKLFF

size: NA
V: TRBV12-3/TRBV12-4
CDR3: CASSLLNEKLFF

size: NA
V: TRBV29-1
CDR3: CSVDTGKQETQYF

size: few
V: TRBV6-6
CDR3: CASSYQGSTDTQYF

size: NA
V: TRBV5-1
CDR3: CASSLAGPEMETQYF

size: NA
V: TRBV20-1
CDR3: CSARDPGGAGTEAFF

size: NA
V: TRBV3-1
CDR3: CASSELTGNYEQYF